These 8 T cell receptor beta chains originate from one sample sequenced in a study of Graves' ophthalmopathy and Graves' hyperthyroidism. RNA transcripts served as template for amplifying TCR beta CDR3 sequences. The workflow started with a first-round RT-PCR run with HTBI primers and then moved on to a second-round multiplex PCR. From the multiplex PCR reads, TCRdb called clonotypes with MiXCR, one entry per CDR3 protein. Of about 620,000 distinct CDR3 sequences listed, around a fifth are singletons. The material sequenced was peripheral blood. All receptors come from a woman aged 18-35 years with stable Graves' hyperthyroidism. Some clones in this sample may be carry-over from other donors' samples.

This clonotype was detected many times. This chain joins TRBV27 and TRBJ2-7; 9 bases are shared with TRBD2. The germline gives CDR1 MNHEY, CDR2 SMNVEV (reference sequence). Germline trimming cut 5 bases from V and 2 bases from J; bases unmatched to any gene: 1. The CDR3 runs 13 residues. The chain's CDR3 is CASSRTSAYEQYF. The CDR3 bases are TGTGCCAGCAGTAGGACTAGCGCCTACGAGCAGTACTTC.

This clonotype was seen ten or more times. The J gene is TRBJ1-3, the V gene TRBV11-2, with D unresolved. CDR1 and CDR2 from the germline V gene are SGHAT and FQNNGV. There are 15 residues in the CDR3. Trimming removed 0 bases at V and 0 bases at J, with 6 bases between. The CDR3 loop is CASSLEGSSGNTIYF. The CDR3 coding sequence is TGTGCCAGCAGCTTAGAAGGTAGCTCTGGAAACACCATATATTTT.

This clonotype came up many times. This chain connects TRBV2 to TRBJ1-4, with a possible D match to TRBD1 (6 bases). V shed 1 base and J shed 6 bases, with 9 bases lying between them. Germline lookup yields CDR1 SNHLY and CDR2 FYNNEI. The CDR3 loop spans 14 amino acids. For the CDR3, the DNA is TGTGCCAGCAGTGAAGATAGGGGGGATGAAAAACTGTTTTTT. Residues: CASSEDRGDEKLFF.

The gene calls are TRBV11-1 and TRBJ1-1; D ambiguous. This CDR3 has 16 amino acids. Germline CDR1 SGHAT, CDR2 FQDESV (reference sequence). Trimming left V 2 bases short and J 0 bases short, with 13 bases between. CDR3 coding DNA: TGTGCCAGCAGCTTACACCTTGGGCTCCTGAACACTGAAGCTTTCTTT. Encoded protein: CASSLHLGLLNTEAFF. The entire variable domain, with the rest obtained from reference TRBV11-1 and TRBJ1-1, is as follows: EAEVAQSPRYKITEKSQAVAFWCDPISGHATLYWYRQILGQGPELLVQFQDESVVDDSQLPKDRFSAERLKGVDSTLKIQPAELGDSAMYLCASSLHLGLLNTEAFFGQGTRLTVV.

The sample holds many counts of this clonotype. This rearrangement joins TRBV15 to TRBJ1-5; D gene unclear. Per germline, CDR1 LNHNV and CDR2 YYDKDF (reference sequence). The V end was cut by 5 bases, the J end by 3 bases, with 8 bases between. This CDR3 is built from 13 residues. Written as DNA, the CDR3 is TGTGCCACCAGCTTTTCGCCCAATCAGCCCCAGCATTTT. Translated: CATSFSPNQPQHF.

This clonotype appeared many times. The genes are TRBV6-1 and TRBJ1-2, with D possibly being TRBD1 (5 bases). The germline V gene encodes CDR1 MNHNS and CDR2 SASEGT. This CDR3 is built from 15 residues. The germline V and J ends were trimmed by 6 bases and 4 bases, with 18 bases remaining between them. The CDR3 nucleotides read TGTGCCAGCAGGACGGGGGACCTGGGTTCCTATGGCTACACCTTC. Translating it yields CASRTGDLGSYGYTF.

The chain employs TRBV11-2 and TRBJ2-5, with a possible D match to TRBD2 (6 bases). CDR1 and CDR2 from the germline V gene are SGHAT and FQNNGV. V shed 2 bases and J shed 2 bases, with 18 bases lying between them. This CDR3 region has 17 residues. The CDR3: CASSLLQRSGLQETQYF. The CDR3 DNA sequence: TGTGCCAGCAGCTTACTGCAGCGTAGCGGTTTACAAGAGACCCAGTACTTC.

This clonotype has at least ten counts. The rearrangement links TRBV5-1 to TRBJ1-2; no definite D call. The CDR3 has 16 residues. Trimming shortened V by 4 bases and J by 6 bases, and 22 bases separated the two germline ends. Looked up from germline, CDR1 is SGHRS and CDR2 is YFSETQ. The CDR3 coding sequence is TGCGCCAGCAGCCCGGTATTGGGATCCGCAAGCCATGGCTACACCTTC. This encodes CASSPVLGSASHGYTF.